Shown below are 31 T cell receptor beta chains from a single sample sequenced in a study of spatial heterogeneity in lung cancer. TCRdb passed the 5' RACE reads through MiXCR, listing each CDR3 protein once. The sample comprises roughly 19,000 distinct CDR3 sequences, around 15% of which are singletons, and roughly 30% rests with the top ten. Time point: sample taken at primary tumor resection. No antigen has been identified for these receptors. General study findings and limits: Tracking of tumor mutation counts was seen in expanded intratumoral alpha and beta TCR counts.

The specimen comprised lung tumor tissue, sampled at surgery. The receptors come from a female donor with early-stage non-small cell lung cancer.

CDR3 sequence reads: CASSQLASNSYEQYF. CDR3 sequence (DNA): TGTGCCAGCAGCCAACTAGCGTCAAACTCCTACGAGCAGTACTTC. V usage is TRBV7-2 and J usage is TRBJ2-7; TRBD2 agrees at 7 bases. Germline loops: CDR1 SGHTA, CDR2 FQGNSA. With V trimmed by 5 bases and J by 0 bases, 7 bases remained unmatched. The CDR3 runs to 15 residues.

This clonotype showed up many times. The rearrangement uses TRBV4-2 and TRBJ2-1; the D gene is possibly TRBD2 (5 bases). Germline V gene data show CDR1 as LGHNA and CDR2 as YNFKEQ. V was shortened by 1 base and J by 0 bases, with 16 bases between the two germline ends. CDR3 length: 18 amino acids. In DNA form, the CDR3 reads TGTGCCAGCAGCCAAGGTCCGGGTAGCGAGGGCTCCTACAATGAGCAGTTCTTC. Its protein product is CASSQGPGSEGSYNEQFF.

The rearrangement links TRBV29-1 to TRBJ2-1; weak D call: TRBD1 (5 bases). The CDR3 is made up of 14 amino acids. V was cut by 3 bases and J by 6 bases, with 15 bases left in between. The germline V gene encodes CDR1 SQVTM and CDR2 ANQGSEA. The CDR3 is CSVDFRVGSNEQFF. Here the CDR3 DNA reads TGCAGCGTTGACTTCAGGGTTGGAAGCAATGAGCAGTTCTTC.

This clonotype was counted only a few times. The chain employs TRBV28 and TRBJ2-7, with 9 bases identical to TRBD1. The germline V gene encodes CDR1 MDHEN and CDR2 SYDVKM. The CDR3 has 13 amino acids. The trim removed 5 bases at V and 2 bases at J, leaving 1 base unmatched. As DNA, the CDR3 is TGTGCCAGCAGTGGGGACAGGGCCTACGAGCAGTACTTC. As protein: CASSGDRAYEQYF. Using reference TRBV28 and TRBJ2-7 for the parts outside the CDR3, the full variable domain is DVKVTQSSRYLVKRTGEKVFLECVQDMDHENMFWYRQDPGLGLRLIYFSYDVKMKEKGDIPEGYSVSREKKERFSLILESASTNQTSMYLCASSGDRAYEQYFGPGTRLTVT.

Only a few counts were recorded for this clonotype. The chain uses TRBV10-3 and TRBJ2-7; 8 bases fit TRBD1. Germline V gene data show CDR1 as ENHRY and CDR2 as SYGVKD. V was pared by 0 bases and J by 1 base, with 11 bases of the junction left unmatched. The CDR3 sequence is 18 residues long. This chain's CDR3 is CAISESTLGTGPSYEQYF. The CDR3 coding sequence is TGTGCCATCAGTGAGTCTACCCTGGGGACAGGACCTTCCTACGAGCAGTACTTC.

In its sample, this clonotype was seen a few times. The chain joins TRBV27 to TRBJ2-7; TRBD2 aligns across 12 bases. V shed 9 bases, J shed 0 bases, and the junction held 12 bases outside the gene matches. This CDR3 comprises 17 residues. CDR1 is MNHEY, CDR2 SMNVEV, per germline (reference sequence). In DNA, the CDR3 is TGTGCCAGGCAGACTAGCGGGAGAAAAGAAGTCTCCTACGAGCAGTACTTC. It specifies CARQTSGRKEVSYEQYF.

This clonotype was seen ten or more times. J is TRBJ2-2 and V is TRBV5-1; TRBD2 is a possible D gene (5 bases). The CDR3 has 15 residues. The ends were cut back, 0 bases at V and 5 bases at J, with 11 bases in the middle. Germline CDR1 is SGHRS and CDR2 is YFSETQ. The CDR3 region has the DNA TGCGCCAGCAGCTTGGATACCAGAGGGACCGGGGAGCTGTTTTTT. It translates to CASSLDTRGTGELFF.

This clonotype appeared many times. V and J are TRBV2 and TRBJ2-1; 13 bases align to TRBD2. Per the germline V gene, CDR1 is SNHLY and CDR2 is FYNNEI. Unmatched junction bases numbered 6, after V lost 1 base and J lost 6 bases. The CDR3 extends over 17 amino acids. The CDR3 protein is CASSEDPWTSGSNEQFF. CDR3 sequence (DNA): TGTGCCAGCAGTGAAGACCCCTGGACTAGCGGGAGCAATGAGCAGTTCTTC.

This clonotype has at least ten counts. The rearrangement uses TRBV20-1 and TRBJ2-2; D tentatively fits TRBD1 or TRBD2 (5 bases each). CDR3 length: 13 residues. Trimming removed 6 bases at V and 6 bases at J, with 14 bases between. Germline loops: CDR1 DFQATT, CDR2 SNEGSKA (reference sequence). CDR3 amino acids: CSANLPGPGELFF. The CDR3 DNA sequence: TGCAGTGCCAACCTCCCGGGGCCCGGGGAGCTGTTTTTT.

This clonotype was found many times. The CDR3 sequence: CASSDLSSSNEKLFF. In nucleotides, the CDR3 is TGTGCCAGCAGTGACCTTAGCTCATCAAATGAAAAACTGTTTTTT. This chain connects TRBV2 to TRBJ1-4, with unresolved D. V lost 3 bases, J lost 5 bases, and 13 bases lay in between. Looked up from germline, CDR1 is SNHLY and CDR2 is FYNNEI. The CDR3 is made up of 15 amino acids.

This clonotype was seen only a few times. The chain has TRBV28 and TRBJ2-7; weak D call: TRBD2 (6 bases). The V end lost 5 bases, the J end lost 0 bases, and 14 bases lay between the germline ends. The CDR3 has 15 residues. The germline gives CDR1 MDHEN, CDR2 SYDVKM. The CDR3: CASSPRGVPSYEQYF. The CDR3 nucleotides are TGTGCCAGCAGTCCCCGCGGGGTCCCCTCCTACGAGCAGTACTTC.

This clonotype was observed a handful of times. The CDR3 protein is CASSGGTGYEQYF. CDR3 nucleotide sequence: TGTGCCAGCAGTGGAGGGACAGGTTACGAGCAGTACTTC. The chain carries TRBV2 and TRBJ2-7; 8 bases match TRBD1. Per the germline V gene, CDR1 is SNHLY and CDR2 is FYNNEI. J lost 4 bases, V lost 4 bases, and 3 bases had no gene match. CDR3 size: 13 residues.

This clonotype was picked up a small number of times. The CDR3 DNA follows: TGTGCCAGCAGCCATCCCACAGGGGTAGAGACCCAGTACTTC. Amino acid sequence: CASSHPTGVETQYF. V and J are TRBV3-1 and TRBJ2-5, with 7 bases fitting TRBD1. V trimming: 3 bases; J trimming: 4 bases; junction bases outside the gene matches: 5. The length of the CDR3 is 14 residues. Germline V gene lookup returns CDR1 LGHDT and CDR2 YNNKEL (reference sequence).

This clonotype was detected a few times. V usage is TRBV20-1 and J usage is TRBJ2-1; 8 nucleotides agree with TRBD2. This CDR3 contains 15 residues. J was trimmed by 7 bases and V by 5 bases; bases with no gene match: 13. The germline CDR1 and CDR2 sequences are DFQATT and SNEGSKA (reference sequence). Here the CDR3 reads CSAHESRLARNEQFF. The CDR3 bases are TGCAGTGCTCACGAGTCGAGACTAGCGAGGAATGAGCAGTTCTTC.

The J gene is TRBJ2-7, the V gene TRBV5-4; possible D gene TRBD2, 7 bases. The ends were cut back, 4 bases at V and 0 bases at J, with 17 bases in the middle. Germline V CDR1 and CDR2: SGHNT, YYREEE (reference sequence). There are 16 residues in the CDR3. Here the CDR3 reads CASSHTGRGPSYEQYF. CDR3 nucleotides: TGTGCCAGCAGCCACACGGGGCGGGGGCCCTCCTACGAGCAGTACTTC.

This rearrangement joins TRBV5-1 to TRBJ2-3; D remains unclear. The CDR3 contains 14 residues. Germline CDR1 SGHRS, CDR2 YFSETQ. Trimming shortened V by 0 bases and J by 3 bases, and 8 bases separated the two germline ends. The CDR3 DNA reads TGCGCCAGCAGCTTGGAGCTTCTGACAGATACGCAGTATTTT. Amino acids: CASSLELLTDTQYF.

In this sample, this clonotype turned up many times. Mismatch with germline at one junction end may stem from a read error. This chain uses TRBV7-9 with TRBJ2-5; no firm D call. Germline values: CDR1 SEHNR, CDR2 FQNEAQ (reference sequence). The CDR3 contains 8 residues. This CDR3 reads CAQGTQYF. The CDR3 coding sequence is TGTGCCCAAGGGACCCAGTACTTC.

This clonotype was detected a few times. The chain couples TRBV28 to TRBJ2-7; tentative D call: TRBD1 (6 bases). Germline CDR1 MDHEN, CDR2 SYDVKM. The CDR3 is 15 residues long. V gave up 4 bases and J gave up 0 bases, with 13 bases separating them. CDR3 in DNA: TGTGCCAGCAGTTCAAGACAGGTCCTCTCCTACGAGCAGTACTTC. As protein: CASSSRQVLSYEQYF.

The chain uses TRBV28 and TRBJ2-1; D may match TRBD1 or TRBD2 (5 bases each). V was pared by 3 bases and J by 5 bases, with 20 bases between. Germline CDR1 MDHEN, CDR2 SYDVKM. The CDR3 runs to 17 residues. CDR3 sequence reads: CASSFRSALGVDNEQFF. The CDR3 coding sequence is TGTGCCAGCAGTTTTAGATCAGCCTTGGGGGTCGACAATGAGCAGTTCTTC. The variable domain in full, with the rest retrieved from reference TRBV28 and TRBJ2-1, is DVKVTQSSRYLVKRTGEKVFLECVQDMDHENMFWYRQDPGLGLRLIYFSYDVKMKEKGDIPEGYSVSREKKERFSLILESASTNQTSMYLCASSFRSALGVDNEQFFGPGTRLTVL.

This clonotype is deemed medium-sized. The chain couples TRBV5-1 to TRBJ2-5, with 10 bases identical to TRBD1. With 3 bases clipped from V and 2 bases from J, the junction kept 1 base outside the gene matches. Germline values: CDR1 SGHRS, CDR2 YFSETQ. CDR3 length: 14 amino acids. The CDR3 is CASSWTGGQETQYF. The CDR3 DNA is TGCGCCAGCAGCTGGACAGGGGGTCAAGAGACCCAGTACTTC.

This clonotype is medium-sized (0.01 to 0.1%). In DNA, the CDR3 is TGTGCCAGCAGCTTAGGCCAGGGCAGCACAGATACGCAGTATTTT. Translating it yields CASSLGQGSTDTQYF. V is TRBV7-2 and J is TRBJ2-3; D possibly corresponds to TRBD1 (5 bases). The CDR3 spans 15 residues. V was cut by 1 base and J by 0 bases, with 8 bases left in between. Germline V gene sequence: CDR1 SGHTA, CDR2 FQGNSA.

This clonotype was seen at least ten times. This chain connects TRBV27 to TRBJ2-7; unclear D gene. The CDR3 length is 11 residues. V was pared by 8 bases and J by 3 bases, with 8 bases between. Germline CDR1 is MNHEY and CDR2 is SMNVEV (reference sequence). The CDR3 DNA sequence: TGTGCCAGCGGAGCCCTCTACGAGCAGTACTTC. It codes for CASGALYEQYF.

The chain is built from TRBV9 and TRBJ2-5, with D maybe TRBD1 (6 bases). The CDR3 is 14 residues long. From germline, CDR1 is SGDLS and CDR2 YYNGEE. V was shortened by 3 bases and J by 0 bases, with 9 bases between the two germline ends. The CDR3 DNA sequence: TGTGCCAGCAGCGCCTCAGGGGACCAAGAGACCCAGTACTTC. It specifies CASSASGDQETQYF.

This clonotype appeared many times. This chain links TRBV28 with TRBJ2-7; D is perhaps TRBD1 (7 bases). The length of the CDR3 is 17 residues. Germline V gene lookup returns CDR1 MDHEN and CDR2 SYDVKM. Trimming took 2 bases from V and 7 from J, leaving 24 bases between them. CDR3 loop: CASSLGGLNRGRSEQYF. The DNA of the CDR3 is TGTGCCAGCAGTTTAGGGGGGTTGAACAGGGGCCGGTCGGAGCAGTACTTC.

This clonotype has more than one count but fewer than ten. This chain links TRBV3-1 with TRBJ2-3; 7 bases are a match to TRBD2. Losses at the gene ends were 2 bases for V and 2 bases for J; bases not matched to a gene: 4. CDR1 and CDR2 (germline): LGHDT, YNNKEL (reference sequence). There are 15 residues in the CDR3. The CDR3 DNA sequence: TGTGCCAGCAGCCAAACGGGACTATCCACAGATACGCAGTATTTT. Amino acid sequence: CASSQTGLSTDTQYF.

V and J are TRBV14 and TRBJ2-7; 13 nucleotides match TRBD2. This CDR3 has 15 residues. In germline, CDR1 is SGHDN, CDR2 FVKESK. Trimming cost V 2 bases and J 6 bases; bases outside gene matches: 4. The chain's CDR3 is CASSQRLAGGSEQYF. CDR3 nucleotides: TGTGCCAGCAGCCAACGACTAGCGGGAGGCAGCGAGCAGTACTTC.

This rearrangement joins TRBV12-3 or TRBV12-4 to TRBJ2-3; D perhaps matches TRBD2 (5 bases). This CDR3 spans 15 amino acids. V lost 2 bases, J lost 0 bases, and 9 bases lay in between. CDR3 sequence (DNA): TGTGCCAGCAGTTTAACGGGGATTAGCACAGATACGCAGTATTTT. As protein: CASSLTGISTDTQYF.

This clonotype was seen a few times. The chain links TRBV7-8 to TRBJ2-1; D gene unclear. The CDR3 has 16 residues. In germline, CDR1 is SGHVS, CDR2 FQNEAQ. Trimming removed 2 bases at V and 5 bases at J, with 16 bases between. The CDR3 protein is CASSLIPSLVHNEQFF. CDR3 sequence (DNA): TGTGCCAGCAGCTTAATTCCGTCACTTGTCCACAATGAGCAGTTCTTC.

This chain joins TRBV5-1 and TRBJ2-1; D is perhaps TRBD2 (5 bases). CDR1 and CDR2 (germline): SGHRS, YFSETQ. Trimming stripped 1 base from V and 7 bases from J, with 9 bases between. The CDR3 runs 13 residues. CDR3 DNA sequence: TGCGCCAGCAGCTTGTCCTGGGAGAATGAGCAGTTCTTC. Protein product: CASSLSWENEQFF.

The CDR3 protein is CSARGTYEQYF. CDR3 bases: TGCAGTGCTAGAGGGACCTACGAGCAGTACTTC. The V and J genes are TRBV20-1 and TRBJ2-7; D gene ambiguous. Between the trimmed V and J ends, which lost 1 base and 2 bases, there was a span of 3 bases. The CDR3 covers 11 residues. Looked up from germline, CDR1 is DFQATT and CDR2 is SNEGSKA (reference sequence).

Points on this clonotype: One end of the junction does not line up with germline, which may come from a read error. The CDR3 loop is CASSRTSGAYSEQFF. The CDR3 DNA sequence: TGCGCCAGCAGCCGAACTAGCGGGGCCTACAGTGAGCAGTTCTTC. The V gene is TRBV5-1, the J gene TRBJ2-1, with TRBD2 matching 10 bases. From germline, CDR1 is SGHRS and CDR2 YFSETQ. The CDR3 has 15 residues. Full variable domain (remainder filled in from reference TRBV5-1 and TRBJ2-1): KAGVTQTPRYLIKTRGQQVTLSCSPISGHRSVSWYQQTPGQGLQFLFEYFSETQRNKGNFPGRFSGRQFSNSRSEMNVSTLELGDSALYLCASSRTSGAYSEQFFGPGTRLTVL.